The rows below give T cell receptor beta chains drawn from one sample of a study of cytomegalovirus exposure and HLA in healthy donors. Libraries were prepared by immunoSEQ multiplex PCR; TCRdb keeps only in-frame clonotypes and omits some of them. The sample consists of 190,000 or so clones, roughly 80% of them appearing once. What was sequenced was PBMCs. These receptors were collected from a male donor in good health and CMV-seropositive. CDR3s include the opening cysteine and the closing phenylalanine or tryptophan. Fields, in order: D gene, V gene, J gene, clone size, CDR3 protein, CDR3 DNA. A D gene is named only where the DNA matches it firmly. Size values are once, few and many counts, or a class for expanded clones, and some rows have none.

>TRBD1|TRBV19|TRBJ2-7|-
CASSFRTGEQYF
TGTGCCAGTAGTTTCCGGACAGGCGAGCAGTACTTC
>-|TRBV7-9|TRBJ1-2|-
CASSPRGEAGGYTF
TGTGCCAGCAGCCCAAGGGGTGAAGCGGGTGGCTACACCTTC
>-|TRBV28|TRBJ1-3|-
CASTTGDGSGNTIYF
TGTGCCAGCACCACAGGAGACGGCTCTGGAAACACCATATATTTT
>TRBD1|TRBV7-3|TRBJ2-5|-
CASSRDSFQETQYF
TGTGCCAGCAGTCGGGACAGCTTTCAAGAGACCCAGTACTTC
>-|TRBV11-2|TRBJ2-5|-
CASSLASPQETQYF
TGTGCCAGCAGCTTGGCCTCACCCCAAGAGACCCAGTACTTC
>TRBD1|TRBV4-2|TRBJ2-1|-
CASSPQTGTGNNEQFF
TGTGCCAGCAGCCCCCAAACCGGGACAGGGAACAATGAGCAGTTCTTC
>-|TRBV5-4|TRBJ1-1|-
CASSFEDNEAFF
TGTGCCAGCAGCTTTGAGGACAATGAAGCTTTCTTT
>-|TRBV20-1|TRBJ2-5|-
CSAREETQYF
TGCAGTGCTCGGGAGGAGACCCAGTACTTC
>-|TRBV15|TRBJ1-5|few
CATSREGREGPQHF
TGTGCCACCAGCAGAGAGGGCCGGGAAGGGCCCCAGCATTTT
>TRBD1|TRBV7-8|TRBJ1-2|-
CASSLAQGAEYYGYTF
TGTGCCAGCAGCTTAGCGCAGGGGGCCGAGTACTATGGCTACACCTTC
>TRBD1|TRBV11-2|TRBJ1-4|-
CASSFITGGAASVEKLFF
TGTGCCAGCAGCTTTATAACAGGGGGCGCGGCATCGGTTGAAAAACTGTTTTTT
>-|TRBV5-1|TRBJ1-4|-
CASTRGRAEKLFF
TGCGCCAGTACCCGTGGCAGGGCTGAAAAACTGTTTTTT
>-|TRBV7-7|TRBJ2-6|-
CASSPGRASSGANVLTF
TGTGCTAGCAGCCCTGGCAGGGCTAGCTCTGGGGCCAACGTCCTGACTTTC